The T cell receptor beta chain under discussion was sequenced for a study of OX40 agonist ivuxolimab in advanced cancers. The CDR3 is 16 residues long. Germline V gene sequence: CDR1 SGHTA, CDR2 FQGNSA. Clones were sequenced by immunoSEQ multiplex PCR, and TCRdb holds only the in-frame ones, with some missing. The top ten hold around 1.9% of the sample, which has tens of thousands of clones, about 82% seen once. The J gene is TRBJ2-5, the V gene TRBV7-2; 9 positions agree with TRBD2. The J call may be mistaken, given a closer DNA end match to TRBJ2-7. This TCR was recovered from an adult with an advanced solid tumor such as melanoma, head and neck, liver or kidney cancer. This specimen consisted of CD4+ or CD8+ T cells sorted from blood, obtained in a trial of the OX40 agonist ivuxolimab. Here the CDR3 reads CASSPQAGGNPYEQYF. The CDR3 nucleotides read TGTGCCAGCAGCCCTCAAGCGGGAGGTAACCCCTACGAGCAGTACTTC.